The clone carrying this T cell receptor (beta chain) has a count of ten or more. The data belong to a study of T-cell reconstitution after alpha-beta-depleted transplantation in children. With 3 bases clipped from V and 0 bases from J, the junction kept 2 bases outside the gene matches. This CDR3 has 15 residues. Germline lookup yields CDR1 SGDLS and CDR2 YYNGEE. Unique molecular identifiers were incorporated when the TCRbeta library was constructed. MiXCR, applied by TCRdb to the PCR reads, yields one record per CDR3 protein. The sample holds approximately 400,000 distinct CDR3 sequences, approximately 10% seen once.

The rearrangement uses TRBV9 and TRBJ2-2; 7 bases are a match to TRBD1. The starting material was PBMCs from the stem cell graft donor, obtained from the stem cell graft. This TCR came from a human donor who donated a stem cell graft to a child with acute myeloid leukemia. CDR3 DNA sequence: TGTGCCAGCAGCGCGGGGACAGCGAACACCGGGGAGCTGTTTTTT. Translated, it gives CASSAGTANTGELFF.